The rows below give T cell receptor beta chains drawn from one sample of a study of a mutant IDH1 vaccine in newly diagnosed glioma. The data were produced by immunoSEQ multiplex PCR, yet TCRdb's version contains in-frame clones alone and is incomplete. In the table there are approximately 41,000 clones, 80% to 90% of which are singletons. These receptors are not linked to any known antigen. The source material was PBMCs, sampled from a glioma patient whose treatment included an IDH1 peptide vaccine. Receptor source: a man aged 35 to 55 with glioma. CDR3s leave out the opening cysteine and the closing phenylalanine or tryptophan.

V gene: TRBV18
J gene: TRBJ1-1
CDR3 protein: ASSPRDGYTEAF

V gene: TRBV7-9
J gene: TRBJ1-1
CDR3 protein: ASSFDTGAREAF

V gene: TRBV14
J gene: TRBJ2-7
CDR3 protein: ASSSQLSIPGLSSYEQY

V gene: TRBV15
J gene: TRBJ1-1
CDR3 protein: ATSRPRGWTENTEAF

V gene: TRBV11-2
J gene: TRBJ2-5
CDR3 protein: ASSLVVRETQY

V gene: TRBV7-2
J gene: TRBJ1-1
CDR3 protein: ASSYKPWISNTEAF

V gene: TRBV30
J gene: TRBJ1-1
CDR3 protein: AWSVRRVWAYEDTEAF

V gene: TRBV5-1
J gene: TRBJ1-4
CDR3 protein: ASSLQGNEKLF

V gene: TRBV6-5
J gene: TRBJ2-1
CDR3 protein: ASSRSLSSEQF

V gene: TRBV27
J gene: TRBJ1-4
CDR3 protein: ASSLAGRRTNEKLF

V gene: TRBV5-1
J gene: TRBJ1-5
CDR3 protein: ASSLGGGAGQPQH

V gene: TRBV7-2
J gene: TRBJ2-1
CDR3 protein: ASSSTSGRAGNEQF

V gene: TRBV11-3
J gene: TRBJ2-3
CDR3 protein: ASSLEAAASTDTQY

V gene: TRBV19
J gene: TRBJ1-2
CDR3 protein: ASSIGQGRYGYT

V gene: TRBV2
J gene: TRBJ2-3
CDR3 protein: ASSVRQGFTDTQY

V gene: TRBV6-4
J gene: TRBJ2-7
CDR3 protein: ASSPRDEGGGYEQY

V gene: TRBV7-2
J gene: TRBJ2-7
CDR3 protein: ASSSGLTSGSGWVQY

V gene: TRBV7-2
J gene: TRBJ2-3
CDR3 protein: ASSFNRGRQGDTQY

V gene: TRBV6-4
J gene: TRBJ1-1
CDR3 protein: ASSDSNRNTEAF

V gene: TRBV19
J gene: TRBJ2-1
CDR3 protein: ASSRGGLADNEQF

V gene: TRBV28
J gene: TRBJ2-6
CDR3 protein: ASSARAVRGSVLT

V gene: TRBV5-3
J gene: TRBJ2-5
CDR3 protein: ARSQGDQETQY

V gene: TRBV15
J gene: TRBJ1-1
CDR3 protein: ATSRDGTVNTEAF

V gene: TRBV5-4
J gene: TRBJ1-2
CDR3 protein: ASSSTGDTGYGYT

V gene: TRBV29-1
J gene: TRBJ2-7
CDR3 protein: SVGQGMVNEQY

V gene: TRBV18
J gene: TRBJ1-3
CDR3 protein: ASSTVGQGNSGNTIY

V gene: TRBV10-3
J gene: TRBJ2-6
CDR3 protein: AISEVLGQGAAGANVLT

V gene: TRBV18
J gene: TRBJ1-1
CDR3 protein: ASSPQGATEAF

V gene: TRBV18
J gene: TRBJ1-1
CDR3 protein: ASSPTRDTEAF

V gene: TRBV5-1
J gene: TRBJ1-2
CDR3 protein: ASSRGTYGYT

V gene: TRBV29-1
J gene: TRBJ1-1
CDR3 protein: SVGVGGSTEAF

V gene: TRBV27
J gene: TRBJ2-1
CDR3 protein: ASSSPRGTSGGVESYNEQF

V gene: TRBV28
J gene: TRBJ2-1
CDR3 protein: ASSLSLEVFNEQF